The 2 T cell receptor beta chains below come from one sample, sequenced in a study of identical twins. TCRdb analysed the 5' RACE reads with MiXCR anew, one entry per CDR3 protein. The sample records more than 1.5 million distinct CDR3 sequences, less than 40% being singletons. The specimen sequenced was cord blood. The receptors stem from a newborn girl in good health.

This clonotype was seen more than once but under ten times. The rearrangement uses TRBV27 and TRBJ2-3; D is possibly TRBD1 (5 bases). V lost 5 bases and J lost 2, with 20 bases in between. Germline CDR1 is MNHEY and CDR2 is SMNVEV (reference sequence). The CDR3 loop spans 17 amino acids. The CDR3 nucleotides are TGTGCCAGCAGTCTCATCCCGGTACAGGTGCTCACAGATACGCAGTATTTT. Translated: CASSLIPVQVLTDTQYF.

In this sample, this clonotype turned up a few times. The chain links TRBV28 to TRBJ2-1, with D possibly TRBD2 on 5 matching bases. V lost 1 base to trimming and J lost 3 bases, with 13 bases between them. The CDR3 loop spans 16 amino acids. Germline V CDR1 and CDR2: MDHEN, SYDVKM. The CDR3 sequence: CASSLFSGFNYNEQFF. As DNA, the CDR3 is TGTGCCAGCAGTTTATTTTCGGGATTCAACTACAATGAGCAGTTCTTC.